Each of the 8 T cell receptor beta chains below was sequenced from the same sample in a study of blood T cell repertoires in COVID-19. Here immunoSEQ multiplex PCR was the method, and the copy in TCRdb shows in-frame clones only, minus some. Seen here are over 100,000 clones, 81% observed once, and the top ten hold more than 9%. The sample consisted of peripheral blood. The receptors were sampled from a human donor in a cohort sampled during active COVID-19.

The count of this clone is one. The chain joins TRBV19 to TRBJ2-2, with no clear D. Per the germline V gene, CDR1 is LNHDA and CDR2 is SQIVND (reference sequence). V dropped 2 bases and J dropped 4 bases, with 5 bases sitting between them. The CDR3 has 13 amino acids. CDR3 sequence: CASSIPRTGELFF. The CDR3 nucleotides read TGTGCCAGTAGTATACCCCGCACCGGGGAGCTGTTTTTT.

This chain uses TRBV28 with TRBJ1-6; 10 positions agree with TRBD1. The CDR3 totals 16 residues. The germline V gene encodes CDR1 MDHEN and CDR2 SYDVKM. J gave up 9 bases and V 5 bases, and 10 bases lay outside the gene matches. Written as DNA, the CDR3 is TGTGCCAGCAGTCCCTCCGGGACAGGGGAGGCTTCACCCCTCCACTTT. It translates to CASSPSGTGEASPLHF.

The rearrangement uses TRBV2 and TRBJ2-5; 9 bases line up with TRBD1. Germline loops: CDR1 SNHLY, CDR2 FYNNEI. This CDR3 spans 15 amino acids. J was trimmed by 2 bases and V by 5 bases; bases with no gene match: 6. CDR3 coding DNA: TGTGCCAGCAGTTTCGACAGGGGGAGTCAAGAGACCCAGTACTTC. This gives the protein CASSFDRGSQETQYF. The full variable domain, rest sourced from reference TRBV2 and TRBJ2-5, is EPEVTQTPSHQVTQMGQEVILRCVPISNHLYFYWYRQILGQKVEFLVSFYNNEISEKSEIFDDQFSVERPDGSNFTLKIRSTKLEDSAMYFCASSFDRGSQETQYFGPGTRLLVL.

This chain joins TRBV30 and TRBJ1-3, with 11 bases matching TRBD1. CDR1 and CDR2 (germline): GTSNPN, SVGIG (reference sequence). This CDR3 is built from 18 residues. V trimming: 0 bases; J trimming: 2 bases; junction bases outside the gene matches: 9. The CDR3 coding sequence is TGTGCCTGGAGTGTATCGGGACAGGGGGTTAGGGCTGGAAACACCATATATTTT. Amino acids: CAWSVSGQGVRAGNTIYF. The full variable domain, completed using reference TRBV30 and TRBJ1-3, is SQTIHQWPATLVQPVGSPLSLECTVEGTSNPNLYWYRQAAGRGLQLLFYSVGIGQISSEVPQNLSASRPQDRQFILSSKKLLLSDSGFYLCAWSVSGQGVRAGNTIYFGEGSWLTVV.

The rearrangement uses TRBV19 and TRBJ1-2; TRBD1 might be the D (5 bases). Germline CDR1 LNHDA, CDR2 SQIVND (reference sequence). V gave up 7 bases and J gave up 8 bases, with 20 bases separating them. The length of the CDR3 is 14 residues. The CDR3: CASTSGAGFVGYTF. The CDR3 region has the DNA TGTGCCAGTACAAGCGGGGCAGGGTTTGTGGGCTACACCTTC.

CDR3 bases: TGTGCCAGCAGCAAAGGGCCCCTTTCTAGCGGGAGACCCTACGAGCAGTACTTC. This codes for CASSKGPLSSGRPYEQYF. The genes are TRBV7-2 and TRBJ2-7; 10 nucleotides align to TRBD2. J lost 2 bases, V lost 5 bases, and 15 bases had no gene match. In germline, CDR1 is SGHTA, CDR2 FQGNSA. This CDR3 is built from 18 residues.

The V and J genes are TRBV3-1 (or the pseudogene TRBV3-2) and TRBJ1-3; no reliable D call. There are 14 residues in the CDR3. The V and J ends lost 2 bases and 4 bases respectively, with 9 bases between them. The V gene's germline CDR1 is LGHDT and CDR2 YNNKEL (reference sequence). The CDR3 DNA reads as TGTGCCAGCAGCCAAAATGTTAGAGGAAACACCATATATTTT. It encodes CASSQNVRGNTIYF.

The chain joins TRBV28 to TRBJ2-7; TRBD1 might be the D (6 bases). The CDR3 totals 10 residues. In germline, CDR1 is MDHEN, CDR2 SYDVKM. Trimming cost V 8 bases and J 11 bases, with 13 bases left between them. CDR3 nucleotides: TGTGCCAGCGGGGCCCCAGGGGAGTACTTC. Protein: CASGAPGEYF.